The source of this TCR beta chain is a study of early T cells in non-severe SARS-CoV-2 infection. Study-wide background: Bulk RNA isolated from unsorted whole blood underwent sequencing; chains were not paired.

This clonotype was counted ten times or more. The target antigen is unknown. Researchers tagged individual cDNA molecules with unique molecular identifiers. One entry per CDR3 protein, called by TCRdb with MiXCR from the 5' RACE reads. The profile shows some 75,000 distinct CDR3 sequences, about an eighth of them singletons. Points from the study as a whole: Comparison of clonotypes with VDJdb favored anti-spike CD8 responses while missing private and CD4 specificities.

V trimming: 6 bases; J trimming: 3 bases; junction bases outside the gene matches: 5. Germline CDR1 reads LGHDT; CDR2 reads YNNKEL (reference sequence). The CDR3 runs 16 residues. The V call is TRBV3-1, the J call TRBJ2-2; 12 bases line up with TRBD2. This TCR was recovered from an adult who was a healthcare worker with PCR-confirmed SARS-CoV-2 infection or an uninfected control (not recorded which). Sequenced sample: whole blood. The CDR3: CASRLRLAGDTGELFF. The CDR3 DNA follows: TGTGCCAGCAGACTTCGACTAGCGGGGGACACCGGGGAGCTGTTTTTT.